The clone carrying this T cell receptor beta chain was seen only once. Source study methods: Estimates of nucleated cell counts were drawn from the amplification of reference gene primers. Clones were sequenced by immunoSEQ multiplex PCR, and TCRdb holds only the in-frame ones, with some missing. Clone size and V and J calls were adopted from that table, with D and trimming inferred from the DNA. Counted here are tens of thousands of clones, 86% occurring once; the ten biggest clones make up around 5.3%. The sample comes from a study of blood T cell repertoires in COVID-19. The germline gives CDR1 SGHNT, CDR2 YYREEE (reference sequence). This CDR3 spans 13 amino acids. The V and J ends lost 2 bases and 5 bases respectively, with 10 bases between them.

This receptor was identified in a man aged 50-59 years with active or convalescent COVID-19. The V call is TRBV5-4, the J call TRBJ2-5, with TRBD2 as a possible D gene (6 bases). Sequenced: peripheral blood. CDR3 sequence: CASSFKGGETQYF. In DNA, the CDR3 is TGTGCCAGCAGCTTCAAAGGAGGGGAGACCCAGTACTTC.